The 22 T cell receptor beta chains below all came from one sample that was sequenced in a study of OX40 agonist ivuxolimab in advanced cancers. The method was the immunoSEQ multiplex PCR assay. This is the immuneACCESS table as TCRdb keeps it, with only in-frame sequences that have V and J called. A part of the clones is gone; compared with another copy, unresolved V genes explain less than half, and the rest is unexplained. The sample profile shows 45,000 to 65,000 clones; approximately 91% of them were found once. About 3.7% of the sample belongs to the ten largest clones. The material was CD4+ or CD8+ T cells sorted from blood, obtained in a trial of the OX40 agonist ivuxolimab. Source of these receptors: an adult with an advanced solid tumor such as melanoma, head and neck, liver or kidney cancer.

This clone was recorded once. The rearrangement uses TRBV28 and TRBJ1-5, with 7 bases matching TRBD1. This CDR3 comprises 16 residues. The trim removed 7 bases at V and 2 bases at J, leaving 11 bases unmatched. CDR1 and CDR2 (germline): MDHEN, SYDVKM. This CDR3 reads CASMSGQRSGNQPQHF. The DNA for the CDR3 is TGTGCCAGCATGTCGGGACAGCGGTCTGGCAATCAGCCCCAGCATTTT.

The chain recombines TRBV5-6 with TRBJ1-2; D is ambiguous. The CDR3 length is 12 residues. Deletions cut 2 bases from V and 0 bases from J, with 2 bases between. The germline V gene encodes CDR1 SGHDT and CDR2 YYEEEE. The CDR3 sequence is CASSLANYGYTF. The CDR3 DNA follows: TGTGCCAGCAGCTTAGCTAACTATGGCTACACCTTC.

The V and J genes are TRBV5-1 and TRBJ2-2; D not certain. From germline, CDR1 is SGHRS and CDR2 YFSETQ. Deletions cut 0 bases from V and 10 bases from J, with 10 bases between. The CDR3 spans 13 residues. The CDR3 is CASSLEGRVELFF. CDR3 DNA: TGCGCCAGCAGCTTGGAGGGTAGGGTGGAGCTGTTTTTT.

CDR3 amino acids: CASMTRDSGLGLAVNEQFF. CDR3 nucleotides: TGTGCCAGCATGACAAGGGACTCAGGGTTGGGACTAGCAGTAAATGAGCAGTTCTTC. The chain has TRBV21-1 and TRBJ2-1; the DNA was not compared with TRBD2, the D call given in the table. TRBV21-1 constitutes a pseudogene. The CDR3 loop spans 19 amino acids.

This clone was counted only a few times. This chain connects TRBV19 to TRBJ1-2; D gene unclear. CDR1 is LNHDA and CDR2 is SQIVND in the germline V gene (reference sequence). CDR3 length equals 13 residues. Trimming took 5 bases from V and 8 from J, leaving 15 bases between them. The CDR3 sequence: CASSLRQVHGYTF. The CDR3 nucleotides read TGTGCCAGTAGTCTCCGACAAGTCCACGGCTACACCTTC.

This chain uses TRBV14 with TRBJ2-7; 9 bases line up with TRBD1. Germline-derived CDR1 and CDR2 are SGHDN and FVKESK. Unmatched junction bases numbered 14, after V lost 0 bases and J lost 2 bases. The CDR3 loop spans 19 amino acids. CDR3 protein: CASSQEPGQGKRRPYEQYF. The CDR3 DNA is TGTGCCAGCAGCCAAGAACCGGGACAGGGAAAGCGGAGGCCCTACGAGCAGTACTTC.

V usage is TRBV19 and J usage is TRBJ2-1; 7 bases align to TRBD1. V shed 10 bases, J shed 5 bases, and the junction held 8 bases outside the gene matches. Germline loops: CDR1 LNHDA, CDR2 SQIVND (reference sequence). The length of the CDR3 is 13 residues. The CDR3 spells CATPGQINNEQFF. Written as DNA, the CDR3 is TGTGCCACGCCGGGACAGATAAACAATGAGCAGTTCTTC.

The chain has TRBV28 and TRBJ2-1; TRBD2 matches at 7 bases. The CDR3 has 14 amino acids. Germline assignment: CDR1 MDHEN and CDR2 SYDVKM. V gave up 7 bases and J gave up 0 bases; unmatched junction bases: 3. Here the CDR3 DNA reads TGTGCCAGCAAATCGGGGGGCTCCTACAATGAGCAGTTCTTC. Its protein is CASKSGGSYNEQFF.

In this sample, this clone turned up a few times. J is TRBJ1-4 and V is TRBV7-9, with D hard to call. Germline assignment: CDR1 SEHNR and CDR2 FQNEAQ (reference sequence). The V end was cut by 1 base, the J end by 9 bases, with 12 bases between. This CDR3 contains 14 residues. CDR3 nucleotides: TGTGCCAGCAGCTTAGATGGGAAAGATCAAAAACTGTTTTTT. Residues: CASSLDGKDQKLFF.

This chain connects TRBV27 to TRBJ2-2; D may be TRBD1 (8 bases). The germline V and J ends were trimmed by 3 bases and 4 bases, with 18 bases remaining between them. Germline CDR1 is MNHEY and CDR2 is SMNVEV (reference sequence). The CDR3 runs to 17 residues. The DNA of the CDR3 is TGTGCCAGCAGTTTCAGTAGACAGGGGAGGGTCACCGGGGAGCTGTTTTTT. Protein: CASSFSRQGRVTGELFF.

The CDR3 region has the DNA TGTGCCAGCAGCCGACAGGGAGGGAACACCGGGGAGCTGTTTTTT. Amino acid sequence: CASSRQGGNTGELFF. This sequence joins TRBV7-9 and TRBJ2-2, with a weak D call TRBD1 (7 bases). The CDR3 length is 15 residues. Germline CDR1 reads SEHNR; CDR2 reads FQNEAQ (reference sequence). Trimming pared 5 bases from V and 1 base from J, leaving 11 bases between.

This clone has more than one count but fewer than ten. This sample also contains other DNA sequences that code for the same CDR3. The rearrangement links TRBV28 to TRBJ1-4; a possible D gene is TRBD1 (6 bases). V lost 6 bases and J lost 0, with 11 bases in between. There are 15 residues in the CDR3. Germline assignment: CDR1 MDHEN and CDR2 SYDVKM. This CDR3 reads CASRQGPATNEKLFF. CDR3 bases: TGTGCCAGCAGACAGGGACCCGCAACTAATGAAAAACTGTTTTTT.

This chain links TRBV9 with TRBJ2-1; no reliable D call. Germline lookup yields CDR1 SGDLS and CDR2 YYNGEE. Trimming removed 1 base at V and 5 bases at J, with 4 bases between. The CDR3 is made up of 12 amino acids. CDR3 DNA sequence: TGTGCCAGCAGCGTATTAGACAATGAGCAGTTCTTC. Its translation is CASSVLDNEQFF.

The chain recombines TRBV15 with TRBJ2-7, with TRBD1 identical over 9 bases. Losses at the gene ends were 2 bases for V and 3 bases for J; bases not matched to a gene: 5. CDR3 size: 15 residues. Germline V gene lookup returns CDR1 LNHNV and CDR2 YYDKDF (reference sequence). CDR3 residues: CATSRTRDRVYEQYF. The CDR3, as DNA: TGTGCCACCAGCAGAACCCGGGACAGGGTCTACGAGCAGTACTTC.

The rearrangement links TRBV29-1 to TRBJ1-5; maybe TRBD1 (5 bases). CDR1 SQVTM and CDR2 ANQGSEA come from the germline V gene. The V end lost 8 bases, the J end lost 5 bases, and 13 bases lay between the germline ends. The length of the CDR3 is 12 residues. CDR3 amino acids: CSPRDPHQPQHF. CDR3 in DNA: TGCAGCCCCCGGGACCCGCATCAGCCCCAGCATTTT. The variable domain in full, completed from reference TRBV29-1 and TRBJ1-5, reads SAVISQKPSRDICQRGTSLTIQCQVDSQVTMMFWYRQQPGQSLTLIATANQGSEATYESGFVIDKFPISRPNLTFSTLTVSNMSPEDSSIYLCSPRDPHQPQHFGDGTRLSIL.

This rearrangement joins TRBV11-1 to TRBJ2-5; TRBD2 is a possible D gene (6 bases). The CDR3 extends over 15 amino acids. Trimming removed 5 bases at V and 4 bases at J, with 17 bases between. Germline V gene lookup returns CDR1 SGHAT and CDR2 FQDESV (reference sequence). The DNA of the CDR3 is TGTGCCAGCAGCGGGGAGGTCGTAGTGGGAGAGACCCAGTACTTC. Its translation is CASSGEVVVGETQYF.

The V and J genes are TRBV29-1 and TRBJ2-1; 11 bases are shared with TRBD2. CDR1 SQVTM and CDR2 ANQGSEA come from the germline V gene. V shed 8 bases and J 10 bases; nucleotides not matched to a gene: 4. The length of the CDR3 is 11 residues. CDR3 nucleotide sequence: TGCAGCCCCGGGACTAGCGGAGAGCAGTTCTTC. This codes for CSPGTSGEQFF.

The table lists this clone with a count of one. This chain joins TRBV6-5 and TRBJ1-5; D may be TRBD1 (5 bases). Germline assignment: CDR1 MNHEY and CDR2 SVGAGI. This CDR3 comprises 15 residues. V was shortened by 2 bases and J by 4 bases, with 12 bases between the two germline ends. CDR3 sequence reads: CASSYRGDKNQPQHF. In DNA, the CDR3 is TGTGCCAGCAGTTACAGGGGCGACAAAAATCAGCCCCAGCATTTT.

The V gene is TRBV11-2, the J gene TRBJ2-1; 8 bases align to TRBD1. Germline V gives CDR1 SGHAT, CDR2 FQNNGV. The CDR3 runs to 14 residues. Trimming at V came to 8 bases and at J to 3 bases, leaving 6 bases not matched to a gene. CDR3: CASLGQGNYNEQFF. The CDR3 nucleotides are TGTGCCAGCCTCGGACAGGGAAACTACAATGAGCAGTTCTTC.

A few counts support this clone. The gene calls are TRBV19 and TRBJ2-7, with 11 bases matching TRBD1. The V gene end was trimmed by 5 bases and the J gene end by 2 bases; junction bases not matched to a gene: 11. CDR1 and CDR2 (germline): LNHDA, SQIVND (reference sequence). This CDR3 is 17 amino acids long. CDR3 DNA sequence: TGTGCCAGTAGTCGGACAGGGGGCGCGATAGTTCCCTACGAGCAGTACTTC. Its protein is CASSRTGGAIVPYEQYF.

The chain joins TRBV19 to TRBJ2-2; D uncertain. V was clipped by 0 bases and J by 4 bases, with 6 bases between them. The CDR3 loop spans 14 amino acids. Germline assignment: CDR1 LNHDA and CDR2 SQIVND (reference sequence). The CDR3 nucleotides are TGTGCCAGTAGTATAGAGAGAAGCACCGGGGAGCTGTTTTTT. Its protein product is CASSIERSTGELFF.

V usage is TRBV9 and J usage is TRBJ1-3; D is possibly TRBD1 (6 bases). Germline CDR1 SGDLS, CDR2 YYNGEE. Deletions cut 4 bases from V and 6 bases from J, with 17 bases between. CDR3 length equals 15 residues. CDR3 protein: CASSLGQPLENTIYF. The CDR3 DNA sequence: TGTGCCAGCAGCTTGGGACAACCTCTGGAAAACACCATATATTTT.